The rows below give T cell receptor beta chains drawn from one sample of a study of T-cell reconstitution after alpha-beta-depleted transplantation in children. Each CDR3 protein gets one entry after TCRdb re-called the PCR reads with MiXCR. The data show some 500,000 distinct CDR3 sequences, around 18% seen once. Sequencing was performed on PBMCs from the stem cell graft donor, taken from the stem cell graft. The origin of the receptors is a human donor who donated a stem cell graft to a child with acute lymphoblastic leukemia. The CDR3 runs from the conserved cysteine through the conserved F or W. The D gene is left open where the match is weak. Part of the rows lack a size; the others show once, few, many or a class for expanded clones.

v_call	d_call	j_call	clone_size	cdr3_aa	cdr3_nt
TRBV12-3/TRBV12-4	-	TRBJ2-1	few	CASSLGQSMTEFF	TGTGCCAGCAGTTTAGGGCAGTCAATGACCGAATTCTTC
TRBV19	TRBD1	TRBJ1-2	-	CASSIGTGGGYTF	TGTGCCAGTAGTATTGGGACAGGGGGTGGCTACACCTTC
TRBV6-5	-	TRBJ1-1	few	CASSYDRGNGVAFF	TGTGCCAGCAGTTATGATCGGGGTAACGGAGTAGCTTTCTTT
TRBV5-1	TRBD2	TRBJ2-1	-	CASIPLAGGGEQFF	TGCGCCAGCATCCCGCTAGCGGGAGGCGGTGAGCAGTTCTTC
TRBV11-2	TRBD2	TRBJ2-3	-	CASSLVTGGPQDTQYF	TGTGCCAGCAGCTTAGTTACGGGAGGGCCTCAAGATACGCAGTATTTT
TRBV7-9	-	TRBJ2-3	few	CASSLSSLVDTQYF	TGTGCCAGCAGCTTATCATCTCTTGTGGATACGCAGTATTTT
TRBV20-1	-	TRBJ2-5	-	CSARASGQTLETQYF	TGCAGTGCTAGGGCCAGCGGGCAGACGTTAGAGACCCAGTACTTC
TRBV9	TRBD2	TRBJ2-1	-	CASSIRGGEQFF	TGTGCCAGCAGCATCCGGGGGGGTGAGCAGTTCTTC
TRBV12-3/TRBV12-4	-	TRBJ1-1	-	CASSLELGMNTEAFF	TGTGCCAGCAGTTTAGAATTGGGCATGAACACTGAAGCTTTCTTT
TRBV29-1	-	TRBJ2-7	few	CSVEDWGGMNEQYF	TGCAGCGTTGAAGATTGGGGAGGCATGAACGAGCAGTACTTC